This T cell receptor beta chain was observed in a study of cytomegalovirus exposure and HLA in healthy donors. PCR involved 60 Vbeta and 13 Jbeta primers. TCRdb's table, derived via immunoSEQ multiplex PCR, lists solely in-frame clones and lacks some. The sample holds about 130,000 clones, around 81% seen once. Study-wide results and caveats: Highest at DRB1 and lowest at HLA-C, TCR association rates differed among HLA loci in a later analysis.

Germline CDR1 reads ENHRY; CDR2 reads SYGVKD. The CDR3 length is 14 residues. With 2 bases clipped from V and 1 base from J, the junction kept 1 base outside the gene matches. In regard to this clone: The antigen is unknown.

V and J are TRBV10-3 and TRBJ2-5; 7 nucleotides agree with TRBD1. The sequenced sample was PBMCs. The receptor's source is a man younger than 35 in good health and CMV-seronegative. The CDR3: CAISERDSQETQYF. As DNA, the CDR3 is TGTGCCATCAGTGAGAGGGACAGCCAAGAGACCCAGTACTTC.